The 9 T cell receptor beta chains below were found in one sample sequenced in a study of T cells expressing NK-cell markers (dated by TCRdb to the early 2020s). Library construction relied on 5' RACE. For sequencing, an Illumina HiSeq 2000 was employed. TCRdb reanalyzed the reads, keeping one entry per CDR3 protein sequence and omitting DNA. The table for this sample shows a few hundred thousand distinct CDR3 sequences. The ten largest clones capture around 1.4% of the sample. Sequencing was carried out using blood T cells: a sorted CD56 or NKG2C T cell subset, CD4+ or CD8+ T cells, or bulk PBMC T cells (not recorded which). The receptors originated from a woman in her fifties or sixties in good health. Donor details come from another sample of the same person, matched by shared clones.

This chain joins TRBV5-1 and TRBJ2-7; TCRdb selects TRBD2, and the lack of DNA leaves this call unchecked. Germline V gene data show CDR1 as SGHRS and CDR2 as YFSETQ. This CDR3 has 14 amino acids. The CDR3 spells CASRGGPDTYEQYF.

V gene TRBV19 combines with J gene TRBJ2-2; TCRdb gives TRBD1 as the D gene, but with no DNA this cannot be confirmed. The CDR3 length is 15 residues. Germline V gene data show CDR1 as LNHDA and CDR2 as SQIVND (reference sequence). The CDR3 loop reads CASMVPGQGAGELFF.

The chain recombines TRBV12-3 or TRBV12-4 with TRBJ1-3. The CDR3 covers 14 residues. The CDR3 here is CASSLARKVNTIYF.

CDR3 loop: CASSPPTTGRGSRKLFF. The chain joins TRBV14 to TRBJ1-4; without DNA, the TCRdb call of TRBD1 cannot be checked. Germline V gene data show CDR1 as SGHDN and CDR2 as FVKESK. The CDR3 covers 17 residues.

The chain has TRBV6-1 and TRBJ2-3; with no DNA, the TCRdb D assignment of TRBD1 cannot be verified. Germline V gives CDR1 MNHNS, CDR2 SASEGT. This CDR3 has 15 amino acids. The CDR3 region is CASSGRAGGRDTQYF.

The chain employs TRBV20-1 and TRBJ2-7; the D gene TCRdb calls, TRBD2, cannot be checked with no DNA. The germline CDR1 and CDR2 sequences are DFQATT and SNEGSKA (reference sequence). The CDR3 consists of 15 residues. This CDR3 is CSARGNAGGIYEQYF.

This chain joins TRBV18 and TRBJ2-2; TCRdb's D call of TRBD2 is untestable without DNA. CDR3 size: 17 residues. CDR1 is KGHSH and CDR2 is LQKENI in the germline V gene. The chain's CDR3 is CASSPLAGPDRTGELFF.

The V call is TRBV19, the J call TRBJ1-1; the D call from TCRdb, TRBD1, cannot be confirmed without DNA. This CDR3 has 12 amino acids. The germline CDR1 and CDR2 sequences are LNHDA and SQIVND (reference sequence). CDR3 sequence reads: CASSAEGVGAFF.

The chain links TRBV5-1 to TRBJ2-5; the D gene TCRdb calls, TRBD2, cannot be checked with no DNA. The CDR3 spans 16 residues. Germline-derived CDR1 and CDR2 are SGHRS and YFSETQ. CDR3 amino acids: CASRRVREGPQETQYF.